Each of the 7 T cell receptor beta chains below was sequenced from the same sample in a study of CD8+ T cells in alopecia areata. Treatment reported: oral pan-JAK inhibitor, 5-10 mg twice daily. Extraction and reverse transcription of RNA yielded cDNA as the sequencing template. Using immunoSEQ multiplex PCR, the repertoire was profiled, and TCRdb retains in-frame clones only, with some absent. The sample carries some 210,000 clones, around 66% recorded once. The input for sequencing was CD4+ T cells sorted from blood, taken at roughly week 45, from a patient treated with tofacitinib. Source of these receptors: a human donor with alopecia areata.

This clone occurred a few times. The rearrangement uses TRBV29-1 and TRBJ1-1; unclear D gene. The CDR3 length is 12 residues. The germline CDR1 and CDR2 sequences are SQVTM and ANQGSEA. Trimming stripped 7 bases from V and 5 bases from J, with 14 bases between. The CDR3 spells CSADWGGTEAFF. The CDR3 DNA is TGCAGCGCCGACTGGGGTGGGACTGAAGCTTTCTTT. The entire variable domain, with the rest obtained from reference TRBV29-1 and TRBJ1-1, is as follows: SAVISQKPSRDICQRGTSLTIQCQVDSQVTMMFWYRQQPGQSLTLIATANQGSEATYESGFVIDKFPISRPNLTFSTLTVSNMSPEDSSIYLCSADWGGTEAFFGQGTRLTVV.

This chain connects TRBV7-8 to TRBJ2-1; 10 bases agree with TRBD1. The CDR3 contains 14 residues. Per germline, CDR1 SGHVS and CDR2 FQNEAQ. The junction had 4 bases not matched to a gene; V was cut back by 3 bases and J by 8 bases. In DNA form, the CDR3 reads TGTGCCAGCAGCTTGGGGACAGGGGTCTATGAGCAGTTCTTC. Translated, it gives CASSLGTGVYEQFF.

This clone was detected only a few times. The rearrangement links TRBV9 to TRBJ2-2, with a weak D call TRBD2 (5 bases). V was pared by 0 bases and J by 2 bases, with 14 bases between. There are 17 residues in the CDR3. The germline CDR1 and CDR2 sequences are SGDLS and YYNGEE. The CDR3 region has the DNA TGTGCCAGCAGCGTAGCTACGGTAGGACTTAACACCGGGGAGCTGTTTTTT. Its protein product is CASSVATVGLNTGELFF.

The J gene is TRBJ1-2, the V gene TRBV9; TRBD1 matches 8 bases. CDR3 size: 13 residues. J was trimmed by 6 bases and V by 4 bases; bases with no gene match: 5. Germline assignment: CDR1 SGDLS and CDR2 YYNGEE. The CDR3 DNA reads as TGTGCCAGCAGCACCGGACAGGGTGATGGCTACACCTTC. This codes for CASSTGQGDGYTF. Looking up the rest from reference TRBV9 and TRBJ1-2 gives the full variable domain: DSGVTQTPKHLITATGQRVTLRCSPRSGDLSVYWYQQSLDQGLQFLIQYYNGEERAKGNILERFSAQQFPDLHSELNLSSLELGDSALYFCASSTGQGDGYTFGSGTRLTVV.

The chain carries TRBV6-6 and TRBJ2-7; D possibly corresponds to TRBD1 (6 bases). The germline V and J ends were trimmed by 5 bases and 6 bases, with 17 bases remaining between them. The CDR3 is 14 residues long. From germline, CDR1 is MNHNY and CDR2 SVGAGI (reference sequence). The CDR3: CASSDPGHAAEQYF. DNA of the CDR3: TGTGCCAGCAGTGACCCGGGACACGCCGCCGAGCAGTACTTC.

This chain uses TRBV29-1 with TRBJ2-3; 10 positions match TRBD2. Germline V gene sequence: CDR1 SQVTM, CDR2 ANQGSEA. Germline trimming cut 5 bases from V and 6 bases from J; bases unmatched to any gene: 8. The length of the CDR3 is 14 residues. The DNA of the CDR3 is TGCAGCGTTCCCCTAGCGGGAGTATCGGATACGCAGTATTTT. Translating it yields CSVPLAGVSDTQYF.

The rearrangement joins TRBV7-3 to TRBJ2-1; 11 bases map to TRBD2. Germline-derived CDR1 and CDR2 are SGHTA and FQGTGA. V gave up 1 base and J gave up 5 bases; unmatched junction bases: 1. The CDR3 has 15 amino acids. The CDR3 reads CASSLRLAGHNEQFF. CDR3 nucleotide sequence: TGTGCCAGCAGCTTAAGACTAGCGGGGCACAATGAGCAGTTCTTC.